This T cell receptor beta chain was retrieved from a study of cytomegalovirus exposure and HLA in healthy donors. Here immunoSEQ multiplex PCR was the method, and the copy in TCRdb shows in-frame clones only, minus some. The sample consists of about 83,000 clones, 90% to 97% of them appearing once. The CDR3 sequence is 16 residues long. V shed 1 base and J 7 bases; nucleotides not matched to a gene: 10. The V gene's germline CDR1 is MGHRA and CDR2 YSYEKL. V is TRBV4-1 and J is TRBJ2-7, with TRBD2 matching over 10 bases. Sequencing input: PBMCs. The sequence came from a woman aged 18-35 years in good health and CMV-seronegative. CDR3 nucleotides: TGCGCCAGCAGCCAAGTTTCTAGCGGGGGACTCCAGGAGCAGTACTTC. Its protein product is CASSQVSSGGLQEQYF.